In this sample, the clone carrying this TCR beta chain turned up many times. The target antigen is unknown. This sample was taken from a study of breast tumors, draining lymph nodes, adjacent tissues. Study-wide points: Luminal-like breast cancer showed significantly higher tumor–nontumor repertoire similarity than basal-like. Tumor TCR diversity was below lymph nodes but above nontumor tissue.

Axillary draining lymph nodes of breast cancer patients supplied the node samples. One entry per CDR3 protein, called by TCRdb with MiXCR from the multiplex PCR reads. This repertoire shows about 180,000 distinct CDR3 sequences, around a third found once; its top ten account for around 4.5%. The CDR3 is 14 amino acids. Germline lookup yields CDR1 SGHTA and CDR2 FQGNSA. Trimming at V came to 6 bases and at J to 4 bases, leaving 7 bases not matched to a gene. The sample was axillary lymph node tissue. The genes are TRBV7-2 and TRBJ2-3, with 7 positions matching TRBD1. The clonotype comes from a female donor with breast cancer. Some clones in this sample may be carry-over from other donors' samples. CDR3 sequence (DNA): TGTGCCAGCAGAGGACAGGACTGGTCAGATACGCAGTATTTT. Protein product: CASRGQDWSDTQYF.